The 30 T cell receptor beta chains given below trace back to one sample, sequenced in a study of vaccination and CD4 T cells after COVID-19. These receptors' antigens are unknown. Treatment described: roughly ten-day PBMC culture with coronavirus spike peptide pools or control peptides (ViraFEST assay). The Oncomine TCR Beta short-read assay was applied to DNA of cultured CD4+ T cells. TCRdb redid the calling of the PCR reads with MiXCR, one entry per CDR3 protein. The sample has about 2,700 distinct CDR3 sequences; around 35% are singletons. What was sequenced was CD4+ T cells from blood, cultured in vitro. These receptors originate from a human donor who had recovered from COVID-19.

The rearrangement links TRBV5-4 to TRBJ1-4; 7 nucleotides align to TRBD1. The V gene end was trimmed by 3 bases and the J gene end by 4 bases; junction bases not matched to a gene: 3. Per germline, CDR1 SGHNT and CDR2 YYREEE (reference sequence). The CDR3 totals 14 residues. The CDR3 nucleotides read TGTGCCAGCAGCTCGACAGGGCTTAATGAAAAACTGTTTTTT. This sequence encodes CASSSTGLNEKLFF.

This clonotype was detected a few times. The chain uses TRBV12-5 and TRBJ2-1; tentative D call: TRBD2 (7 bases). Trimming stripped 4 bases from V and 3 bases from J, with 16 bases between. The CDR3 spans 16 residues. The germline V gene has CDR1 LGHNT and CDR2 FRNRAP. The CDR3 DNA reads as TGTGCTAGTGGTTGGGGGGGGGGGGCTTACTACAATGAGCAGTTCTTC. Protein: CASGWGGGAYYNEQFF.

The rearrangement joins TRBV20-1 to TRBJ2-1, with 8 bases matching TRBD1. With 0 bases clipped from V and 8 bases from J, the junction kept 9 bases outside the gene matches. Germline CDR1 reads DFQATT; CDR2 reads SNEGSKA (reference sequence). CDR3 size: 15 residues. In DNA form, the CDR3 reads TGCAGTGCTAGAGATTACGGACAGGGTGGGGATGAGCAGTTCTTC. Residues: CSARDYGQGGDEQFF.

The V call is TRBV5-1, the J call TRBJ2-1, with 9 nucleotides matching TRBD2. From germline, CDR1 is SGHRS and CDR2 YFSETQ. The CDR3 is 15 amino acids. The V gene end was trimmed by 2 bases and the J gene end by 10 bases; junction bases not matched to a gene: 10. DNA for the CDR3: TGCGCCAGCAGCTTCGGTGCGGGAGGGGTGGGGGAGCAGTTCTTC. Residues: CASSFGAGGVGEQFF.

The chain uses TRBV30 and TRBJ1-2; no reliable D call. The CDR3 contains 13 residues. Germline V lookup: CDR1 GTSNPN, CDR2 SVGIG (reference sequence). V was clipped by 1 base and J by 3 bases, with 9 bases between them. The CDR3 reads CAWSARQDYGYTF. Here the CDR3 DNA reads TGTGCCTGGAGTGCAAGGCAGGACTATGGCTACACCTTC.

The chain couples TRBV6-2 or TRBV6-3 to TRBJ2-2; 10 bases are shared with TRBD2. V shed 6 bases and J 7 bases; nucleotides not matched to a gene: 8. Germline CDR1 MNHEY, CDR2 SVGEGT. The CDR3 is 15 amino acids. The CDR3 here is CASRTSGGAFGELFF. The CDR3 DNA follows: TGTGCCAGCAGAACGAGCGGGGGGGCCTTCGGGGAGCTGTTTTTT.

The chain has TRBV20-1 and TRBJ2-3; 8 bases fit TRBD2. With 5 bases clipped from V and 2 bases from J, the junction kept 15 bases outside the gene matches. The germline V gene encodes CDR1 DFQATT and CDR2 SNEGSKA (reference sequence). There are 17 residues in the CDR3. CDR3 region: CSAYRESGGVVTDTQYF. The CDR3 DNA sequence: TGCAGTGCTTATAGAGAATCCGGGGGGGTAGTCACAGATACGCAGTATTTT.

This clonotype was found a few times. This sequence joins TRBV2 and TRBJ1-5; a possible D gene is TRBD1 (6 bases). The germline V gene encodes CDR1 SNHLY and CDR2 FYNNEI. Deletions cut 3 bases from V and 5 bases from J, with 8 bases between. The CDR3 runs to 13 residues. CDR3 bases: TGTGCCAGCAGTGAGGGGGCGGATCAGCCCCAGCATTTT. Protein: CASSEGADQPQHF.

This clonotype was seen a handful of times. The chain recombines TRBV4-1 with TRBJ1-1; 8 nucleotides line up with TRBD1. This CDR3 has 14 residues. Trimming cost V 6 bases and J 5 bases; bases outside gene matches: 8. The germline V gene has CDR1 MGHRA and CDR2 YSYEKL. CDR3 residues: CASRLGQAGTEAFF. For the CDR3, the DNA is TGCGCCAGCAGGCTGGGACAGGCGGGGACTGAAGCTTTCTTT.

The chain employs TRBV20-1 and TRBJ1-5; tentatively, D is TRBD1 (5 bases). Between the trimmed V and J ends, which lost 1 base and 7 bases, there was a span of 20 bases. CDR1 is DFQATT and CDR2 is SNEGSKA in the germline V gene (reference sequence). This CDR3 has 16 residues. CDR3 in DNA: TGCAGTGCTAGAGCCGCCTACTCGCAGGGTAAGCAGCCCCAGCATTTT. This codes for CSARAAYSQGKQPQHF.

The J gene is TRBJ2-3, the V gene TRBV7-2; no reliable D call. V lost 1 base, J lost 1 base, and 6 bases lay in between. CDR1 and CDR2 from the germline V gene are SGHTA and FQGNSA. This CDR3 region has 14 residues. The CDR3 DNA sequence: TGTGCCAGCAGCTTAGACTCCCGCACAGATACGCAGTATTTT. Its protein is CASSLDSRTDTQYF. Full variable domain (remainder filled in from reference TRBV7-2 and TRBJ2-3): GAGVSQSPSNKVTEKGKDVELRCDPISGHTALYWYRQSLGQGLEFLIYFQGNSAPDKSGLPSDRFSAERTGGSVSTLTIQRTQQEDSAVYLCASSLDSRTDTQYFGPGTRLTVL.

V gene TRBV14 combines with J gene TRBJ1-1; D is possibly TRBD1 (5 bases). The CDR3 is 13 amino acids. Germline-derived CDR1 and CDR2 are SGHDN and FVKESK. The germline V and J ends were trimmed by 4 bases and 4 bases, with 10 bases remaining between them. The DNA for the CDR3 is TGTGCCAGCAGCCTCACAGGTCCCACTGAAGCTTTCTTT. It is translated as CASSLTGPTEAFF. Full variable domain (missing parts from reference TRBV14 and TRBJ1-1): EAGVTQFPSHSVIEKGQTVTLRCDPISGHDNLYWYRRVMGKEIKFLLHFVKESKQDESGMPNNRFLAERTGGTYSTLKVQPAELEDSGVYFCASSLTGPTEAFFGQGTRLTVV.

The rearrangement uses TRBV12-3 or TRBV12-4 and TRBJ1-6; D might be TRBD1 (5 bases). Trimming took off 6 bases at V and 7 bases at J, with 13 bases between the two ends. This CDR3 comprises 14 residues. The CDR3 DNA reads TGTGCCAGCAGCGCGTCGGGGCGGAATTCACCCCTCCACTTT. It encodes CASSASGRNSPLHF.

In this sample, this clonotype turned up a few times. The CDR3 coding sequence is TGTGCCAGCAGTTACTCGGGTAATAGACAAGAGACCCAGTACTTC. This translates into CASSYSGNRQETQYF. This rearrangement joins TRBV6-5 to TRBJ2-5; no firm D call. From germline, CDR1 is MNHEY and CDR2 SVGAGI. The V gene lost 0 bases and the J gene lost 2 bases, with 10 bases spanning the gap. The CDR3 length is 15 residues.

This clonotype was seen more than once but under ten times. The gene calls are TRBV20-1 and TRBJ2-3; TRBD2 agrees at 14 bases. The germline V gene encodes CDR1 DFQATT and CDR2 SNEGSKA (reference sequence). This CDR3 has 16 residues. V lost 6 bases and J lost 4; bases outside the gene matches: 9. The CDR3 is CSAPPMGLAGADTQYF. CDR3 coding DNA: TGCAGTGCCCCTCCCATGGGACTAGCGGGAGCAGATACGCAGTATTTT.

The V call is TRBV5-4, the J call TRBJ2-5; 8 bases line up with TRBD2. Germline V gene sequence: CDR1 SGHNT, CDR2 YYREEE (reference sequence). This CDR3 is 15 amino acids long. The V gene end was trimmed by 0 bases and the J gene end by 3 bases; junction bases not matched to a gene: 4. The CDR3: CASSLEGLGEETQYF. As DNA, the CDR3 is TGTGCCAGCAGCTTGGAGGGACTAGGGGAAGAGACCCAGTACTTC.

Sample share makes this clonotype large. The J gene is TRBJ1-2, the V gene TRBV7-8; D is perhaps TRBD1 (5 bases). This CDR3 comprises 14 residues. Trimming stripped 1 base from V and 6 bases from J, with 12 bases between. Germline V gives CDR1 SGHVS, CDR2 FQNEAQ. The CDR3: CASSLDRLWDGYTF. DNA of the CDR3: TGTGCCAGCAGCTTAGACAGGCTTTGGGATGGCTACACCTTC.

The chain uses TRBV19 and TRBJ1-6; no reliable D call. Looked up from germline, CDR1 is LNHDA and CDR2 is SQIVND (reference sequence). CDR3 size: 15 residues. V dropped 7 bases and J dropped 0 bases, with 10 bases sitting between them. The CDR3 region is CASKEGNSYNSPLHF. CDR3 bases: TGTGCCAGTAAAGAGGGAAACTCCTATAATTCACCCCTCCACTTT.

This clonotype has just a few counts. This chain joins TRBV18 and TRBJ1-6; TRBD1 matches at 10 bases. CDR3 length: 14 residues. J was trimmed by 8 bases and V by 3 bases; bases with no gene match: 1. Germline CDR1 reads KGHSH; CDR2 reads LQKENI. CDR3 in DNA: TGTGCCAGCTCACCGACAGGGGGCGATTCACCCCTCCACTTT. Encoded protein: CASSPTGGDSPLHF.

By share of the sample, this clonotype is medium-sized. J is TRBJ1-6 and V is TRBV2, with TRBD1 matching over 8 bases. This CDR3 region has 17 residues. V lost 5 bases to trimming and J lost 6 bases; unmatched junction nucleotides: 12. In germline, CDR1 is SNHLY, CDR2 FYNNEI. Here the CDR3 DNA reads TGTGCCAGCAGTAGGACTTTACAGGGGGAGGGTAATTCACCCCTCCACTTT. Translated, it gives CASSRTLQGEGNSPLHF.

This clonotype was seen more than once but under ten times. This chain links TRBV20-1 with TRBJ2-3; D assignment may be TRBD1 or TRBD2 (5 bases each). The germline V gene encodes CDR1 DFQATT and CDR2 SNEGSKA (reference sequence). With 6 bases removed from V and 2 bases from J, the gap between germline ends came to 15 bases. The CDR3 covers 14 residues. The CDR3 coding sequence is TGCAGTGCCCGGGGCCGCTACCTCACAGATACGCAGTATTTT. Translating gives CSARGRYLTDTQYF.

This chain connects TRBV30 to TRBJ1-1; D not resolved. Trimming pared 4 bases from V and 1 base from J, leaving 16 bases between. Germline V lookup: CDR1 GTSNPN, CDR2 SVGIG (reference sequence). The CDR3 runs 15 residues. CDR3 protein: CAWKGWNTPNTEAFF. The CDR3 DNA sequence: TGTGCCTGGAAAGGTTGGAACACACCGAACACTGAAGCTTTCTTT.

By share of the sample, this clonotype is hyperexpanded. The chain couples TRBV20-1 to TRBJ1-2, with 10 bases fitting TRBD1. The CDR3 contains 14 residues. Trimming removed 2 bases from V and 2 bases from J; junction bases left unmatched: 2. CDR1 and CDR2 (germline): DFQATT, SNEGSKA (reference sequence). CDR3 loop: CSARKGQGNYGYTF. The CDR3 bases are TGCAGTGCTAGAAAGGGACAGGGGAACTATGGCTACACCTTC.

The table lists this clonotype with a few counts. The chain has TRBV5-4 and TRBJ2-2; D not resolved. Germline V gene sequence: CDR1 SGHNT, CDR2 YYREEE (reference sequence). The CDR3 has 13 amino acids. V was trimmed by 0 bases and J by 8 bases, leaving 8 bases between them. The chain's CDR3 is CASSLESMGELFF. The CDR3 coding sequence is TGTGCCAGCAGCTTGGAGAGTATGGGGGAGCTGTTTTTT.

The chain joins TRBV9 to TRBJ2-3; 8 nucleotides line up with TRBD2. Germline lookup yields CDR1 SGDLS and CDR2 YYNGEE. V was clipped by 0 bases and J by 8 bases; unmatched bases: 11. The CDR3 has 16 residues. CDR3 bases: TGTGCCAGCAGCGTAGAAGGCAGCGGGAGATTGGGTACGCAGTATTTT. Protein product: CASSVEGSGRLGTQYF.

This clonotype has more than one count but fewer than ten. The V gene is TRBV19, the J gene TRBJ2-7; 10 bases line up with TRBD1. The CDR3 runs to 15 residues. With V trimmed by 6 bases and J by 5 bases, 10 bases remained unmatched. From germline, CDR1 is LNHDA and CDR2 SQIVND (reference sequence). This chain's CDR3 is CASSMTGTGANEQYF. CDR3 nucleotide sequence: TGTGCCAGTAGCATGACTGGGACAGGGGCCAACGAGCAGTACTTC. Together with reference TRBV19 and TRBJ2-7, the CDR3 gives the full variable domain: DGGITQSPKYLFRKEGQNVTLSCEQNLNHDAMYWYRQDPGQGLRLIYYSQIVNDFQKGDIAEGYSVSREKKESFPLTVTSAQKNPTAFYLCASSMTGTGANEQYFGPGTRLTVT.

The V gene is TRBV20-1, the J gene TRBJ2-1, with 11 nucleotides matching TRBD2. Per germline, CDR1 DFQATT and CDR2 SNEGSKA (reference sequence). There are 16 residues in the CDR3. The trim removed 4 bases at V and 0 bases at J, leaving 5 bases unmatched. The CDR3 nucleotides are TGCAGTGCTACCCGACTAGCGGGGAGCTCCTACAATGAGCAGTTCTTC. Translation: CSATRLAGSSYNEQFF.

This clonotype appeared a few times. V gene TRBV5-1 combines with J gene TRBJ2-2, with 7 positions matching TRBD1. This CDR3 spans 13 amino acids. CDR1 is SGHRS and CDR2 is YFSETQ in the germline V gene. Trimming cost V 4 bases and J 6 bases; bases outside gene matches: 3. The CDR3 DNA is TGCGCCAGCAGCCAGGGACAGCCCGGGGAGCTGTTTTTT. The encoded protein is CASSQGQPGELFF. The whole variable domain, filled in from reference TRBV5-1 and TRBJ2-2, reads KAGVTQTPRYLIKTRGQQVTLSCSPISGHRSVSWYQQTPGQGLQFLFEYFSETQRNKGNFPGRFSGRQFSNSRSEMNVSTLELGDSALYLCASSQGQPGELFFGEGSRLTVL.

The rearrangement joins TRBV30 to TRBJ1-2; D perhaps matches TRBD1 (5 bases). With 1 base removed from V and 6 bases from J, the gap between germline ends came to 9 bases. CDR1 and CDR2 from the germline V gene are GTSNPN and SVGIG (reference sequence). There are 12 residues in the CDR3. The CDR3 spells CAWSGGSDGYTF. For the CDR3, the DNA is TGTGCCTGGAGTGGGGGGTCAGATGGCTACACCTTC. Together with reference TRBV30 and TRBJ1-2, the CDR3 gives the full variable domain: SQTIHQWPATLVQPVGSPLSLECTVEGTSNPNLYWYRQAAGRGLQLLFYSVGIGQISSEVPQNLSASRPQDRQFILSSKKLLLSDSGFYLCAWSGGSDGYTFGSGTRLTVV.

V is TRBV5-4 and J is TRBJ1-6; 7 nucleotides agree with TRBD1. Trimming removed 4 bases from V and 4 bases from J; junction bases left unmatched: 2. This CDR3 comprises 14 residues. CDR1 and CDR2 (germline): SGHNT, YYREEE (reference sequence). The CDR3 is CASSRDRYNSPLHF. CDR3 coding DNA: TGTGCCAGCAGCCGGGACAGATATAATTCACCCCTCCACTTT. The complete variable domain, with remaining parts taken from reference TRBV5-4 and TRBJ1-6, reads ETGVTQSPTHLIKTRGQQVTLRCSSQSGHNTVSWYQQALGQGPQFIFQYYREEENGRGNFPPRFSGLQFPNYSSELNVNALELDDSALYLCASSRDRYNSPLHFGNGTRLTVT.